These 20 T cell receptor beta chains were all obtained from the same sample, sequenced in a study of T-cell reconstitution after alpha-beta-depleted transplantation in children. A TCRbeta library incorporating unique molecular identifiers was prepared. TCRdb reprocessed the PCR reads via MiXCR and lists one record per CDR3 protein. Of about 230,000 distinct CDR3 sequences listed, about 9.6% are singletons. This sample comprised PBMCs from the stem cell graft donor, obtained from the stem cell graft. These receptors originate from a human donor who donated a stem cell graft to a child with SCID.

This clonotype came up many times. The rearrangement uses TRBV20-1 and TRBJ1-2; perhaps TRBD1 as D (5 bases). This CDR3 has 13 residues. Trimming shortened V by 6 bases and J by 8 bases, and 19 bases separated the two germline ends. Germline V CDR1 and CDR2: DFQATT, SNEGSKA (reference sequence). CDR3 nucleotide sequence: TGCAGTGCCATCCCTAGGAGGGGAGGGGGCTACACCTTC. Protein sequence: CSAIPRRGGGYTF.

The table lists this clonotype with many counts. The genes are TRBV20-1 and TRBJ2-1; no firm D call. The CDR3 has 12 residues. Germline assignment: CDR1 DFQATT and CDR2 SNEGSKA (reference sequence). The V and J ends lost 5 bases and 8 bases respectively, with 13 bases between them. In nucleotides, the CDR3 is TGCAGTGCTGGGGTACATAGCTATGAGCAGTTCTTC. This sequence encodes CSAGVHSYEQFF.

This sequence joins TRBV6-1 and TRBJ2-5; D is undetermined. Germline CDR1 and CDR2: MNHNS and SASEGT. Trimming took 2 bases from V and 5 from J, leaving 15 bases between them. The CDR3 is made up of 15 amino acids. DNA for the CDR3: TGTGCCAGCAGTGAATTCGTGGGTTTCGGGGAGACCCAGTACTTC. This encodes CASSEFVGFGETQYF.

This clonotype has only one observation. The V and J genes are TRBV20-1 and TRBJ1-5; weak D call: TRBD1 (6 bases). The CDR3 spans 13 residues. Germline CDR1 and CDR2: DFQATT and SNEGSKA (reference sequence). The V end was cut by 3 bases, the J end by 10 bases, with 16 bases between. The chain's CDR3 is CSARGEGGHPQHF. The CDR3 DNA is TGCAGTGCTAGGGGAGAGGGGGGCCATCCCCAGCATTTT.

This clonotype was recorded many times. The gene calls are TRBV7-6 and TRBJ2-1, with 9 positions matching TRBD1. V trimming: 3 bases; J trimming: 9 bases; junction bases outside the gene matches: 6. Germline V gene sequence: CDR1 SGHVS, CDR2 FNYEAQ. The CDR3 sequence is 14 residues long. The DNA for the CDR3 is TGTGCCAGCAGCTTGGGACAGGGTAACAGTGAGCAGTTCTTC. It specifies CASSLGQGNSEQFF.

The sample holds many counts of this clonotype. Here the CDR3 DNA reads TGCAGTGCCAGAAGACAGGGGGCGGATGGCTACACCTTC. Translated, it gives CSARRQGADGYTF. V gene TRBV20-1 combines with J gene TRBJ1-2; 10 positions match TRBD1. V lost 6 bases and J lost 6; bases outside the gene matches: 7. The CDR3 length is 13 residues. Per germline, CDR1 DFQATT and CDR2 SNEGSKA (reference sequence).

This clonotype was seen a single time. This chain joins TRBV28 and TRBJ2-1; D is possibly TRBD1 (6 bases). The V end lost 3 bases, the J end lost 1 base, and 13 bases lay between the germline ends. The CDR3 loop spans 16 amino acids. Germline V gene data show CDR1 as MDHEN and CDR2 as SYDVKM. CDR3 protein: CASSFPQGNSYNEQFF. CDR3 coding DNA: TGTGCCAGCAGTTTCCCCCAGGGGAATTCCTACAATGAGCAGTTCTTC.

V is TRBV20-1 and J is TRBJ2-2; TRBD2 matches at 9 bases. The germline gives CDR1 DFQATT, CDR2 SNEGSKA (reference sequence). The CDR3 totals 14 residues. CDR3 residues: CSAVRGGAPGELFF. The CDR3 coding sequence is TGCAGCGCTGTGCGCGGGGGGGCCCCCGGGGAGCTGTTTTTT.

This clonotype occurred many times. The rearrangement joins TRBV6-1 to TRBJ2-1; tentative D call: TRBD2 (6 bases). CDR1 and CDR2 from the germline V gene are MNHNS and SASEGT. V dropped 6 bases and J dropped 1 base, with 10 bases sitting between them. This CDR3 contains 14 residues. CDR3: CASSPGLSYNEQFF. CDR3 DNA sequence: TGTGCCAGCAGCCCGGGACTTTCCTACAATGAGCAGTTCTTC.

This clonotype was counted ten times or more. The chain couples TRBV12-3 or TRBV12-4 to TRBJ1-2, with D unclear. The CDR3 is made up of 13 amino acids. The V gene lost 1 base and the J gene lost 4 bases, with 7 bases spanning the gap. CDR3 coding DNA: TGTGCCAGCAGTTTAGTTCGGTTCTATGGCTACACCTTC. Protein sequence: CASSLVRFYGYTF.

On this clonotype: Since a much larger clone is just one base distant, this may be a read error. The V gene is TRBV20-1, the J gene TRBJ2-5; 12 bases fit TRBD2. The CDR3 length is 15 residues. CDR1 and CDR2 (germline): DFQATT, SNEGSKA (reference sequence). DNA for the CDR3: TGCAGTGCAAGGACTAGCGGGGATGAGCGGGAGACCCAGTGCTTC. It codes for CSARTSGDERETQCF.

CDR3 sequence reads: CASSSTAGREKLFF. In DNA form, the CDR3 reads TGTGCCAGCAGCTCGACAGCGGGGAGGGAAAAACTGTTTTTT. The genes are TRBV12-3 or TRBV12-4 and TRBJ1-4; D perhaps matches TRBD1 (5 bases). V dropped 6 bases and J dropped 8 bases, with 16 bases sitting between them. The CDR3 sequence is 14 residues long.

This clonotype turned up a few times. The rearrangement uses TRBV18 and TRBJ1-1; TRBD1 matches at 7 bases. The CDR3 length is 14 residues. Germline V lookup: CDR1 KGHSH, CDR2 LQKENI. After removal of 3 bases from V and 4 bases from J, the junction contained 5 bases not matched to a gene. In DNA, the CDR3 is TGTGCCAGCTCACCGTTACAGGGGCTCACTGAAGCTTTCTTT. It translates to CASSPLQGLTEAFF. Full variable domain (rest looked up from reference TRBV18 and TRBJ1-1): NAGVMQNPRHLVRRRGQEARLRCSPMKGHSHVYWYRQLPEEGLKFMVYLQKENIIDESGMPKERFSAEFPKEGPSILRIQQVVRGDSAAYFCASSPLQGLTEAFFGQGTRLTVV.

This clonotype was seen ten or more times. CDR3 DNA sequence: TGTGCCAGCAGTTCTCCCTGGGACTGGTACGGCTCTGGAAACACCATATATTTT. Its protein product is CASSSPWDWYGSGNTIYF. The rearrangement joins TRBV6-2 or TRBV6-3 to TRBJ1-3; tentatively, D is TRBD1 (5 bases). This CDR3 has 18 amino acids. Germline CDR1 and CDR2: MNHEY and SVGEGT. Trimming removed 4 bases from V and 0 bases from J, with 19 bases in between.

This clonotype appeared many times. The CDR3 loop is CSVIPLQPNEQFF. In DNA, the CDR3 is TGCAGCGTAATCCCCTTACAGCCAAATGAGCAGTTCTTC. V is TRBV29-1 and J is TRBJ2-1; D remains unclear. The CDR3 length is 13 residues. Germline V gene data show CDR1 as SQVTM and CDR2 as ANQGSEA. V was clipped by 6 bases and J by 7 bases, with 16 bases between them.

Ten or more counts support this clonotype. J is TRBJ1-1 and V is TRBV12-3 or TRBV12-4, with D possibly TRBD1 on 5 matching bases. Trimming removed 7 bases at V and 1 base at J, with 10 bases between. CDR3 length: 13 amino acids. The CDR3 sequence is CASTPRGNTEAFF. CDR3 DNA: TGTGCCAGCACCCCAAGGGGGAACACTGAAGCTTTCTTT.

This clonotype was counted ten times or more. The V call is TRBV7-9, the J call TRBJ1-2; the D is unclear. Germline V gene sequence: CDR1 SEHNR, CDR2 FQNEAQ (reference sequence). The germline V and J ends were trimmed by 1 base and 3 bases, with 15 bases remaining between them. The CDR3 is 16 amino acids. CDR3 sequence (DNA): TGTGCCAGCAGCTTAGGAATTTTAGGTGGGGACTATGGCTACACCTTC. Translated: CASSLGILGGDYGYTF.

CDR3 coding DNA: TGCGCCAGCAGCCAAGGGGGTGGAGCCTACGAGCAGTACTTC. It is translated as CASSQGGGAYEQYF. This chain joins TRBV4-1 and TRBJ2-7; D remains ambiguous. The CDR3 contains 14 residues. Germline V gene sequence: CDR1 MGHRA, CDR2 YSYEKL. The V end lost 1 base, the J end lost 2 bases, and 9 bases lay between the germline ends.

This clonotype was observed many times. The V call is TRBV20-1, the J call TRBJ2-1; perhaps TRBD2 as D (6 bases). Germline V gene sequence: CDR1 DFQATT, CDR2 SNEGSKA (reference sequence). Trimming shortened V by 1 base and J by 8 bases, and 15 bases separated the two germline ends. The CDR3 totals 14 residues. CDR3 sequence reads: CSARGLASVDEQFF. As DNA, the CDR3 is TGCAGTGCTAGAGGGCTAGCGTCTGTAGATGAGCAGTTCTTC.

This clonotype was counted ten times or more. The chain combines TRBV12-3 or TRBV12-4 with TRBJ2-7; 7 bases are a match to TRBD1. This CDR3 has 16 residues. V lost 8 bases and J lost 0; bases outside the gene matches: 13. CDR3 sequence reads: CASQQAGGLGSYEQYF. DNA of the CDR3: TGTGCCAGCCAACAGGCAGGGGGATTGGGCTCCTACGAGCAGTACTTC.